These 18 T cell receptor beta chains were all obtained from the same sample, sequenced in a study of CD8+CD57+ T cells in acquired aplastic anemia. Genomic DNA templated the TCR beta VDJ and CDR3 profiling. TCRdb re-analysed the reads in MiXCR, keeping a single row per CDR3 protein. The sample contains about 400,000 distinct CDR3 sequences, around 68% of which appear only once. The specimen sequenced was sorted CD4+, CD8+, or CD8+CD57+ T cells (not recorded which) from PBMCs. The source is a human donor in good health, serving as a control.

Ten or more counts support this clonotype. The chain has TRBV3-1 and TRBJ1-2, with a weak D call TRBD1 (5 bases). This CDR3 is 15 amino acids long. Trimming shortened V by 0 bases and J by 8 bases, and 16 bases separated the two germline ends. Germline assignment: CDR1 LGHDT and CDR2 YNNKEL (reference sequence). CDR3 region: CASSQDNRQGGGYTF. The DNA of the CDR3 is TGTGCCAGCAGCCAAGATAATCGGCAGGGCGGAGGCTACACCTTC. The full variable domain, with the rest looked up from reference TRBV3-1 and TRBJ1-2, is DTAVSQTPKYLVTQMGNDKSIKCEQNLGHDTMYWYKQDSKKFLKIMFSYNNKELIINETVPNRFSPKSPDKAHLNLHINSLELGDSAVYFCASSQDNRQGGGYTFGSGTRLTVV.

This clonotype has ten or more counts. The V call is TRBV19, the J call TRBJ2-7; 7 positions match TRBD1. The junction had 11 bases not matched to a gene; V was cut back by 0 bases and J by 6 bases. CDR1 and CDR2 from the germline V gene are LNHDA and SQIVND (reference sequence). The CDR3 contains 16 residues. The CDR3 DNA follows: TGTGCCAGTAGTATAGATCTTCCAGGGGGTGTCGGCGAGCAGTACTTC. It encodes CASSIDLPGGVGEQYF.

This clonotype was picked up many times. The chain joins TRBV7-2 to TRBJ1-1, with D perhaps matching TRBD1 (5 bases). Trimming left V 5 bases short and J 4 bases short, with 11 bases between. Germline V lookup: CDR1 SGHTA, CDR2 FQGNSA. This CDR3 contains 13 residues. The CDR3, as DNA: TGTGCCAGCAGCCTAACAGGTTTCACTGAAGCTTTCTTT. It codes for CASSLTGFTEAFF.

V and J are TRBV6-1 and TRBJ1-6; D unclear. This CDR3 region has 15 residues. Trimming took off 3 bases at V and 5 bases at J, with 11 bases between the two ends. CDR1 is MNHNS and CDR2 is SASEGT in the germline V gene. CDR3 DNA: TGTGCCAGCAGTGAGCGAACGGCCGATAATTCACCCCTCCACTTT. Translating it yields CASSERTADNSPLHF.

The V call is TRBV20-1, the J call TRBJ1-2, with 7 nucleotides matching TRBD1. The CDR3 has 13 residues. The V segment lost 0 bases and the J segment 8 bases; nucleotides outside the gene matches: 6. Germline assignment: CDR1 DFQATT and CDR2 SNEGSKA (reference sequence). The CDR3 here is CSARDMTGFGYTF. The CDR3, as DNA: TGCAGTGCTAGAGACATGACAGGGTTCGGCTACACCTTC.

The V and J genes are TRBV2 and TRBJ2-7; D is possibly TRBD1 (5 bases). The last part of the DNA fits TRBJ2-2 better; the J call may be wrong. The CDR3 loop spans 15 amino acids. CDR1 is SNHLY, CDR2 FYNNEI, per germline. CDR3 sequence: CASSRQGGGIGELFF. CDR3 DNA: TGTGCCAGCAGCCGGCAGGGTGGTGGGATCGGGGAGCTGTTTTTT.

This rearrangement joins TRBV9 to TRBJ1-6, with a weak D call TRBD1 (5 bases). The CDR3 is made up of 16 amino acids. The V gene's germline CDR1 is SGDLS and CDR2 YYNGEE. V lost 3 bases to trimming and J lost 14 bases, with 24 bases between them. The DNA for the CDR3 is TGTGCCAGCAGCGCGACCGGGACGGAGAGTGCGGGAGCCCTCCACTTT. Protein: CASSATGTESAGALHF. Combining the CDR3 with reference TRBV9 and TRBJ1-6 gives the whole variable domain DSGVTQTPKHLITATGQRVTLRCSPRSGDLSVYWYQQSLDQGLQFLIQYYNGEERAKGNILERFSAQQFPDLHSELNLSSLELGDSALYFCASSATGTESAGALHFGNGTRLTVT.

Turning to this clonotype: Given a much more abundant clone one base away, this may be a read error. V usage is TRBV19 and J usage is TRBJ1-2, with D unclear. The V gene lost 11 bases and the J gene lost 3 bases, with 16 bases spanning the gap. The CDR3 consists of 13 residues. Germline CDR1 reads LNHDA; CDR2 reads SQIVND (reference sequence). The DNA of the CDR3 is TGTGCCTGGGGTGTACGGAGGGACTATGGCTACACCTTC. It is translated as CAWGVRRDYGYTF.

V and J are TRBV15 and TRBJ1-1; TRBD1 might be the D (6 bases). The V gene's germline CDR1 is LNHNV and CDR2 YYDKDF (reference sequence). The CDR3 runs to 15 residues. V was cut by 1 base and J by 1 base, with 10 bases left in between. CDR3 nucleotide sequence: TGTGCCACCAGCAGAGCGGAACAGGGGAACACTGAAGCTTTCTTT. This codes for CATSRAEQGNTEAFF.

This clonotype was observed at least ten times. This rearrangement joins TRBV12-3 or TRBV12-4 to TRBJ1-5, with D uncertain. V was pared by 3 bases and J by 9 bases, with 9 bases between. This CDR3 region has 12 residues. In DNA form, the CDR3 reads TGTGCCAGCAGTTTCCCGATGGGGCCCCAGCATTTT. This sequence encodes CASSFPMGPQHF.

The chain employs TRBV20-1 and TRBJ2-7, with D tentatively TRBD1 (5 bases). Germline V gene lookup returns CDR1 DFQATT and CDR2 SNEGSKA (reference sequence). V lost 3 bases and J 3 bases, leaving 15 bases between the germline ends. This CDR3 has 14 residues. In nucleotides, the CDR3 is TGCAGTGCTAGGTCAGGACAAGCTTTCTACGAGCAGTACTTC. As protein: CSARSGQAFYEQYF.

In its sample, this clonotype was seen many times. The rearrangement joins TRBV19 to TRBJ2-7, with TRBD1 matching over 8 bases. J was trimmed by 0 bases and V by 4 bases; bases with no gene match: 8. The CDR3 sequence is 16 residues long. Germline assignment: CDR1 LNHDA and CDR2 SQIVND (reference sequence). As DNA, the CDR3 is TGTGCCAGTAGTACAGATCACAGGGGGAGCTCCTACGAGCAGTACTTC. Translated, it gives CASSTDHRGSSYEQYF.

About this clonotype: One end of the junction does not line up with germline, which may come from a read error. This chain uses TRBV20-1 with TRBJ1-5, with D unclear. CDR1 is DFQATT and CDR2 is SNEGSKA in the germline V gene (reference sequence). This CDR3 comprises 12 residues. CDR3 amino acids: CSARGQTQPQHF. The CDR3 nucleotides read TGCAGTGCTAGAGGGCAGACACAGCCTCAGCATTTT.

This chain connects TRBV2 to TRBJ2-7; 7 bases align to TRBD2. CDR1 is SNHLY and CDR2 is FYNNEI in the germline V gene. The CDR3 sequence is 15 residues long. V lost 1 base, J lost 2 bases, and 5 bases stayed unmatched. The CDR3 DNA follows: TGTGCCAGCAGTGAAGAGGGCGGGGGAGCCTACGAGCAGTACTTC. Protein sequence: CASSEEGGGAYEQYF.

The chain has TRBV6-1 and TRBJ2-3, with 8 nucleotides matching TRBD2. There are 14 residues in the CDR3. The V segment lost 6 bases and the J segment 0 bases; nucleotides outside the gene matches: 2. Germline loops: CDR1 MNHNS, CDR2 SASEGT. Here the CDR3 reads CASRLAESTDTQYF. The CDR3 region has the DNA TGTGCCAGCAGACTAGCGGAGAGCACAGATACGCAGTATTTT.

The CDR3 DNA is TGTGCCAGTAGCTCCGGGACAGGGAAAGATAAACTGTATTTT. Its translation is CASSSGTGKDKLYF. This chain uses TRBV19 with TRBJ2-3; 9 positions agree with TRBD1. Germline V gene data show CDR1 as LNHDA and CDR2 as SQIVND (reference sequence). CDR3 length: 14 residues. V dropped 6 bases and J dropped 14; count of bases not matched to a gene: 15.

CDR3 in DNA: TGCAGTGCTGGGCCACTAGCGGGGGGTTATACAGATACGCAGTATTTT. Protein sequence: CSAGPLAGGYTDTQYF. This chain joins TRBV20-1 and TRBJ2-3, with TRBD2 matching 12 bases. The germline V gene has CDR1 DFQATT and CDR2 SNEGSKA (reference sequence). This CDR3 is 16 amino acids long. Trimming cost V 5 bases and J 3 bases; bases outside gene matches: 9.

This clonotype was observed a handful of times. The genes are TRBV24-1 and TRBJ2-7; D unresolved. The V and J ends lost 9 bases and 1 base respectively, with 15 bases between them. This CDR3 has 14 amino acids. In germline, CDR1 is KGHDR, CDR2 SFDVKD. CDR3 residues: CATAVELKSYEQYF. The CDR3 nucleotides are TGTGCCACCGCCGTGGAACTAAAATCCTACGAGCAGTACTTC.